This T cell receptor beta chain came from a study of blood T cell repertoires in COVID-19. On the study more broadly: Samples came from the United States, Italy and Spain, spanning acute and convalescent COVID-19.

Enrollees, about 18 to 90 years old, lived in approximately 25 US areas. Participant-reported clinical history was the basis for cohort assignment. Either two negative PCRs, clearance, or symptom resolution qualified Cohort 3 donors as recovered. Germline V gives CDR1 KGHDR, CDR2 SFDVKD. Trimming removed 4 bases from V and 8 bases from J; junction bases left unmatched: 10. There are 15 residues in the CDR3. The assay was immunoSEQ multiplex PCR, and TCRdb's table has in-frame clones only and misses some. This table has about half a million clones, 80% to 90% appearing once. The chain employs TRBV24-1 and TRBJ2-1; 7 bases are shared with TRBD1. The clonotype was recovered from a woman in her sixties who had recovered from COVID-19. Sequencing used PBMCs or T cells enriched from blood (not recorded which). The chain's CDR3 is CATSDDTGVPDEQFF. The CDR3 coding sequence is TGTGCCACCAGTGACGATACAGGGGTGCCGGATGAGCAGTTCTTC.